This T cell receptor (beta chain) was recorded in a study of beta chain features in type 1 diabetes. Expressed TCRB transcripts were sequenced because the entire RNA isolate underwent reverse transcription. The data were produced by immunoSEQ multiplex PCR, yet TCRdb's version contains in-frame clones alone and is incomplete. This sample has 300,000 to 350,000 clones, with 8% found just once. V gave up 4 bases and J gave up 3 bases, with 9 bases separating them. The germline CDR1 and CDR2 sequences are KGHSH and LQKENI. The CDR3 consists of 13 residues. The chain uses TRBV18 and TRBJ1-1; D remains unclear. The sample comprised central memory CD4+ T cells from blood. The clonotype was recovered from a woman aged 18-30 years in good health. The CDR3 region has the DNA TGTGCCAGCTCACTCAGACTTTACACTGAAGCTTTCTTT. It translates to CASSLRLYTEAFF.